The T cell receptor beta chain described here comes from a study of control samples from healthy donors and cancer patients. Clones were sequenced by immunoSEQ multiplex PCR, and TCRdb holds only the in-frame ones, with some missing. The repertoire consists of about 82,000 clones, with about 89% occurring once and the leading ten covering roughly 20%. The CDR3 has 12 amino acids. V gave up 6 bases and J gave up 1 base, with 7 bases separating them. The germline CDR1 and CDR2 sequences are SGHRS and YFSETQ. The rearrangement joins TRBV5-1 to TRBJ1-1; D ambiguous. This receptor was identified in a man between 45 and 60 years old in good health. Sequencing was carried out using blood. The CDR3 sequence: CASKSRNTEAFF. The CDR3 DNA reads TGCGCCAGCAAGTCGCGGAACACTGAAGCTTTCTTT. The entire variable domain, with the rest obtained from reference TRBV5-1 and TRBJ1-1, is as follows: KAGVTQTPRYLIKTRGQQVTLSCSPISGHRSVSWYQQTPGQGLQFLFEYFSETQRNKGNFPGRFSGRQFSNSRSEMNVSTLELGDSALYLCASKSRNTEAFFGQGTRLTVV.